This TCR beta chain was retrieved from a study of cytomegalovirus exposure and HLA in healthy donors. Overall study: A prior study identified approximately 110 million unique TCR beta sequences from some 180 million T cells. General observations from the study: Reported findings show TCR beta sequences accurately forecast HLA-A and HLA-B alleles in most subjects. Follow-up analysis later connected one missense variant in DCLRE1C with trimming of TCR beta V- and J-genes.

All the people who gave samples were healthy bone marrow donors. The length of the CDR3 is 12 residues. The V end lost 1 base, the J end lost 9 bases, and 7 bases lay between the germline ends. Per germline, CDR1 MGHRA and CDR2 YSYEKL. 13 Jbeta primers and 60 Vbeta primers were used for the PCR. Only in-frame clones appear in the TCRdb table, and some are missing; sequencing was by immunoSEQ multiplex PCR. This repertoire shows roughly 110,000 clones, roughly 70% found once; its top ten account for roughly 2.9%. Comment on this clone: What it binds is not known.

This receptor was obtained from a male donor in good health and CMV-seropositive. The chain is built from TRBV4-1 and TRBJ2-1, with D uncertain. Sequenced: PBMCs. The CDR3 sequence is CASSQVMSEQFF. CDR3 DNA sequence: TGCGCCAGCAGCCAAGTAATGAGTGAGCAGTTCTTC.